This TCR beta chain was sequenced for a study of T cell clonality in common variable immunodeficiency. Whole-study findings and limits: TCRbeta clonality was increased in CVID versus healthy controls. In common variable immunodeficiency, TCR beta chains reportedly carried fewer deletions and N-nucleotide insertions.

The germline V and J ends were trimmed by 0 bases and 7 bases, with 13 bases remaining between them. This CDR3 is built from 14 residues. The germline gives CDR1 GTSNPN, CDR2 SVGIG (reference sequence). Many counts were recorded for this clone. What it binds is unknown. From the germline J gene comes the end of the CDR3, since the read stops 3 residues before it. Of CVID subjects, about 14 were female and 29 male, mean age approximately 40. Libraries were prepared by immunoSEQ multiplex PCR; TCRdb keeps only in-frame clonotypes and omits some of them. Recorded here are more than 25,000 clones, with no singletons, and the ten leading clones hold approximately 3.8%.

The receptor was derived from a human donor with common variable immunodeficiency. This chain connects TRBV30 to TRBJ2-1, with D tentatively TRBD2 (7 bases). Sequenced sample: peripheral blood mononuclear cells. CDR3 DNA (partial): TGTGCCTGGAGTGTACCGGGGGGCTCGAATGAG. Amino acid sequence: CAWSVPGGSNE. The entire CDR3 reads CAWSVPGGSNEQFF.